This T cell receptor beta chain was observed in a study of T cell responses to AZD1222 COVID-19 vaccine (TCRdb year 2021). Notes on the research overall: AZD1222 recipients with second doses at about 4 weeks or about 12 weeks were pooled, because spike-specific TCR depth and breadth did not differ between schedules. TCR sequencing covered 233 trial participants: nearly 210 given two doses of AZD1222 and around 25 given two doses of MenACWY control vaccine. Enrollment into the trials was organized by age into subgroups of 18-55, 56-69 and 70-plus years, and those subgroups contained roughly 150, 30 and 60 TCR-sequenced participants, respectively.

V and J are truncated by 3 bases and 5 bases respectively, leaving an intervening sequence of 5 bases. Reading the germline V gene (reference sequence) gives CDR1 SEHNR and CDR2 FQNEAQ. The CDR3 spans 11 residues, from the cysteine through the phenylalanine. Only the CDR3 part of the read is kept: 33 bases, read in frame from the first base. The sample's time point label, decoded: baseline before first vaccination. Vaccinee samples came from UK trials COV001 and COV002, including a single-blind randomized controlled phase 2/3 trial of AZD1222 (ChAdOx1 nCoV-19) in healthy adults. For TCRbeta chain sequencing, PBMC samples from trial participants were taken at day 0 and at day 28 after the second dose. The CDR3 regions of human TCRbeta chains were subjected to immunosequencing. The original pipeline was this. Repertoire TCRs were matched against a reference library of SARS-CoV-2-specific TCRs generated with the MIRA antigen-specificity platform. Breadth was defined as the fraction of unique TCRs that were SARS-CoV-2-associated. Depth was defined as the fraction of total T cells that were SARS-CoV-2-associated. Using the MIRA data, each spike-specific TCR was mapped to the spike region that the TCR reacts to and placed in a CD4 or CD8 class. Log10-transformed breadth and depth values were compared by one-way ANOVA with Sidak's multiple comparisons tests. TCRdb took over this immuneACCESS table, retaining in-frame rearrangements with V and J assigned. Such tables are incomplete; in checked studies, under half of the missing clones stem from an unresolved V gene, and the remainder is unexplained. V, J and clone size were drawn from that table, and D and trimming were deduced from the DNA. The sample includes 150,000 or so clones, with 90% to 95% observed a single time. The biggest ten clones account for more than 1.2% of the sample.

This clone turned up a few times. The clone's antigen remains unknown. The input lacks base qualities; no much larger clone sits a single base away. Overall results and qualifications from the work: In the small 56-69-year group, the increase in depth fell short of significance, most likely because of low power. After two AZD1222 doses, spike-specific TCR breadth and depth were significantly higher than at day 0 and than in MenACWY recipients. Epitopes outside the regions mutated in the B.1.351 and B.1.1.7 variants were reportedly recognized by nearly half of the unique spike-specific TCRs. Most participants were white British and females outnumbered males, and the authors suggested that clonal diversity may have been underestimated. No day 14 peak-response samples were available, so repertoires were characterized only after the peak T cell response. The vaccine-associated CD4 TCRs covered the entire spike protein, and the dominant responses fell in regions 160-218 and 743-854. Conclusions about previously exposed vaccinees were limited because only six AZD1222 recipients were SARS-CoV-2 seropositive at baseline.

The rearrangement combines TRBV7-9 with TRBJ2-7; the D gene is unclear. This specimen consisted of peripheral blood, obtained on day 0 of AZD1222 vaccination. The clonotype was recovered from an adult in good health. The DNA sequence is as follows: TGTGCCAGCAGCTTCGGTGACGAGCAGTACTTC. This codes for CASSFGDEQYF.